The source of this TCR beta chain is a study of response to subunit inactivated influenza vaccine. This clonotype has more than one count but fewer than ten. The antigen remains undetermined. The CDR3 loop spans 11 amino acids. CDR1 is SQVTM, CDR2 ANQGSEA, per germline. Trimming pared 4 bases from V and 2 bases from J, leaving 4 bases between. TCRdb analysed the RT-PCR reads with MiXCR anew, one entry per CDR3 protein. Of approximately 490,000 distinct CDR3 sequences in the sample, 6% to 9% are singletons; the top ten hold around 14%. Points from the study as a whole: Authors suggested that a seasonal influenza vaccination recruits few new T cells each time.

The receptor was derived from a man aged 45 to 75 who received an inactivated influenza vaccine. The sequenced sample was PBMCs from blood, obtained less than 30 months after vaccination. This chain links TRBV29-1 with TRBJ2-3; D ambiguous. The CDR3: CSVGFTDTQYF. The CDR3 coding sequence is TGCAGCGTTGGGTTCACAGATACGCAGTATTTT.